This TCR beta chain was sequenced during a study of shared clonotypes between healthy human individuals. Study-level points and caveats: Memory subsets had estimated richness that was generally smaller than that of naive subsets.

CD45RO-negative, CCR7-positively selected cells formed the naive CD8 fraction, excluding terminally differentiated effector memory CD45RA+ cells. Participating donors were healthy, HIV-negative adults free of recent acute infections or vaccinations. Per sorted-subset replicate PCR, input was approximately 0.2 ug DNA, representing some 30,000 T cell genomes. As handled by the study authors: ImmunoSEQ output held junction-only sequences without quality scores, so filtering differed. This table comes from immunoSEQ multiplex PCR, and its TCRdb copy is limited to in-frame clones, with some not included. That table supplies the V and J calls and clone size; D and trimming were determined from the DNA. The table shows millions of clones, with 90% to 95% occurring only once. Germline lookup yields CDR1 MNHEY and CDR2 SMNVEV (reference sequence). The CDR3 contains 15 residues. Germline trimming cut 4 bases from V and 4 bases from J; bases unmatched to any gene: 5.

Note on this clone: Its antigen is undetermined.

The rearrangement joins TRBV27 to TRBJ2-7, with 12 bases that match TRBD2. Sequencing used naive CD8+ T cells from PBMCs. This receptor was obtained from a man between 18 and 29 years old in good health. Some clones in this sample may be carry-over from other donors' samples. CDR3 bases: TGTGCCAGCAGTTCCCCGACTAGCGGGAGATACGAGCAGTACTTC. Protein sequence: CASSSPTSGRYEQYF.